This TCR beta chain was captured in a study of blood T cell repertoires in COVID-19. Assay used: immunoSEQ multiplex PCR; TCRdb lists only in-frame clones, some missing. Among about 390,000 clones listed, around nine tenths were seen once. From germline, CDR1 is MNHEY and CDR2 SVGAGI. The CDR3 loop spans 12 amino acids. The V and J ends lost 2 bases and 6 bases respectively, with 7 bases between them. The chain is built from TRBV6-5 and TRBJ1-2; maybe TRBD1 (5 bases). The sequence was collected from a woman aged 45-65 years who had recovered from COVID-19. Sequencing was carried out using PBMCs or T cells enriched from blood (not recorded which). CDR3 coding DNA: TGTGCCAGCAGTTACGGCAGGGATGGCTACACCTTC. Its protein product is CASSYGRDGYTF.